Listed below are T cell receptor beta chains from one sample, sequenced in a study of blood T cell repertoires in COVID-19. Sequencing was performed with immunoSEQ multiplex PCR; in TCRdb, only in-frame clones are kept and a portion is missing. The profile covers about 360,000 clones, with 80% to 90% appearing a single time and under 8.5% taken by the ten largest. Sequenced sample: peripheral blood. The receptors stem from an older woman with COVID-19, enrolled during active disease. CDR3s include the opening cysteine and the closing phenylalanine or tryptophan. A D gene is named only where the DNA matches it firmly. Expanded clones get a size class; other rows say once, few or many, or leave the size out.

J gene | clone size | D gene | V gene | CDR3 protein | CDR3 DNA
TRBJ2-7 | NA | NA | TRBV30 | CAWSGLTLDYEQYF | TGTGCCTGGAGTGGTCTAACCCTTGACTACGAGCAGTACTTC
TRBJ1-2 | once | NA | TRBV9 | CASSVEEGHYYGYTF | TGTGCCAGCAGCGTAGAGGAGGGGCACTACTATGGCTACACCTTC
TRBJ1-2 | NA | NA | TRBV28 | CASSLYPTQGNNYGYTF | TGTGCCAGCAGTTTATACCCCACCCAGGGGAATAACTATGGCTACACCTTC
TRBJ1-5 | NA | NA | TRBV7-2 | CASSPGAGNNQPQHF | TGTGCCAGCAGCCCTGGGGCAGGGAACAATCAGCCCCAGCATTTT
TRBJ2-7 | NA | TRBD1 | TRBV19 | CASSIFVAGGLYEQYF | TGTGCCAGTAGTATATTTGTCGCAGGGGGCCTCTACGAGCAGTACTTC
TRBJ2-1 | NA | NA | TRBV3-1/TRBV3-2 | CATGTDYNEQFF | TGTGCCACAGGGACTGACTACAATGAGCAGTTCTTC
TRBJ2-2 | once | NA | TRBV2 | CASSQDSTGELFF | TGTGCCAGCAGCCAGGACAGTACCGGGGAGCTGTTTTTT
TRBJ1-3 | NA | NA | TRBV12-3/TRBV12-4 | CASSSGAGNTIYF | TGTGCCAGCAGTTCAGGGGCTGGAAACACCATATATTTT
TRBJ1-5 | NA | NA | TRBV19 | CASSIWAGSRNQPQHF | TGTGCCAGTAGTATCTGGGCAGGGTCCCGCAATCAGCCCCAGCATTTT
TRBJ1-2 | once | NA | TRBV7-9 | CASSLGPDSLGYTF | TGTGCCAGCAGCTTAGGCCCCGACAGTCTTGGCTACACCTTC
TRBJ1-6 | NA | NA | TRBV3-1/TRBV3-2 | CASCHPGDSPLHF | TGTGCCAGCTGCCACCCAGGGGATTCACCCCTCCACTTT
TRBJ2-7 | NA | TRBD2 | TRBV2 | CASSEEGAGFNEQYF | TGTGCCAGCAGTGAAGAGGGAGCGGGGTTCAACGAGCAGTACTTC
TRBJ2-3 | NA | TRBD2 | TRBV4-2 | CASSRTSGDTDTQYF | TGTGCCAGCAGCCGGACTAGCGGGGACACAGATACGCAGTATTTT
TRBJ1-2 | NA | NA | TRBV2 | CASSDVYGYTF | TGTGCCAGCAGTGACGTTTATGGCTACACCTTC
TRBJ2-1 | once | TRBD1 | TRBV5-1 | CASSLRGQGANEQFF | TGCGCCAGCAGCTTGCGAGGACAGGGGGCGAATGAGCAGTTCTTC
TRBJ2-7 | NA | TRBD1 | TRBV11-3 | CASSHPPGQGAYEQYF | TGTGCCAGCAGCCATCCCCCCGGACAGGGGGCCTACGAGCAGTACTTC
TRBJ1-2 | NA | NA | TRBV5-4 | CASSLGAHYGYTF | TGTGCCAGCAGCTTGGGGGCACACTATGGCTACACCTTC
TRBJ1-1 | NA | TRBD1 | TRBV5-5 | CASSVPSGQGALNTEAFF | TGTGCCAGCAGCGTGCCCTCGGGACAGGGGGCGCTTAACACTGAAGCTTTCTTT